Described below is a single TCR beta chain sequence and its context. The data were obtained in a study of blood T cell repertoires in COVID-19. On the study more broadly: Italy, Spain and the United States were the sources of the convalescent and acute COVID-19 samples. T cells, B-cell-depleted T cells, or PBMCs supplied cDNA or gDNA.

CDR1 and CDR2 from the germline V gene are SGHTS and YDEGEE. The length of the CDR3 is 16 residues. V shed 1 base and J shed 2 bases, with 13 bases lying between them. Original handling: From reference gene primer amplification, estimates of nucleated cell counts were derived. Method: immunoSEQ multiplex PCR; TCRdb's copy keeps in-frame clones and lacks some. V and J calls and clone size are those listed in that table; D and trimming were worked out from the DNA. The table records roughly 200,000 clones, approximately 90% of them present only once. The clonotype originates from a woman between 18 and 30 years old who had recovered from COVID-19. The sequencing sample was made of peripheral blood. The chain joins TRBV5-8 to TRBJ1-5, with a possible D match to TRBD1 (5 bases). CDR3 in amino acids: CASSLLGGGGNQPQHF. CDR3 in DNA: TGTGCCAGCAGCTTGTTGGGGGGAGGGGGCAATCAGCCCCAGCATTTT.